The T cell receptor beta chain described here comes from a study of cytomegalovirus exposure and HLA in healthy donors. Background on the study: Ancestry clustering placed more than 65% of about 400 genotyped donors in the Caucasian-associated cluster. Findings and caveats of the study: In all likelihood, a cluster of highly shared sequence variants was a sequencing artifact. Later analysis found that TCR beta chains associated with HLA were more clonally expanded than other, equally common chains. After further analysis at a later stage, around 17,000 TCR beta sequences were associated with HLA alleles at 0.05 false discovery rate.

V lost 3 bases and J 6 bases, leaving 10 bases between the germline ends. CDR1 SGHDT and CDR2 YYEEEE come from the germline V gene. The CDR3 is 12 amino acids. In this sample, this clone turned up once. Its antigen is currently unknown. Primers: 60 Vbeta forward and 13 Jbeta reverse. Sequencing was performed with immunoSEQ multiplex PCR; in TCRdb, only in-frame clones are kept and a portion is missing. Altogether under 40,000 clones are present, about 80% being singletons, with the ten largest covering 5% to 6.5%. The receptor was isolated from a male donor in good health and CMV-seronegative. Source material: PBMCs. The chain joins TRBV5-6 to TRBJ2-7, with D hard to call. In DNA, the CDR3 is TGTGCCAGCAGCTATGGAAACAGCGAGCAGTACTTC. Its protein is CASSYGNSEQYF. The whole variable domain, remainder taken from reference TRBV5-6 and TRBJ2-7, is DAGVTQSPTHLIKTRGQQVTLRCSPKSGHDTVSWYQQALGQGPQFIFQYYEEEERQRGNFPDRFSGHQFPNYSSELNVNALLLGDSALYLCASSYGNSEQYFGPGTRLTVT.